The clone carrying this TCR beta chain was detected a few times. Its specificity is not known. This CDR3 has 15 amino acids. Germline assignment: CDR1 DFQATT and CDR2 SNEGSKA (reference sequence). The junction had 8 bases not matched to a gene; V was cut back by 5 bases and J by 3 bases. These data belong to a study of T-cell memory formation after mild COVID-19. Study conclusions and caveats: Contracting CD4+ clones were located mainly in CM and EM, and CD8+ clones in EMRA. Several responding clones turned up in pre-infection memory, indicating that cross-reactive memory may have taken part.

TCRdb ran MiXCR on the 5' RACE reads and lists one entry per CDR3 protein. In the table there are 300,000 to 400,000 distinct CDR3 sequences, under 15% of which are singletons. V is TRBV20-1 and J is TRBJ2-1, with 9 bases lining up with TRBD2. The sequence was collected from a man younger than 30 who had mild COVID-19 (a few samples of this study predate the infection). Cell type and time point are not known. The specimen was PBMCs or a T cell subset sorted from them (not recorded which). CDR3 sequence reads: CSAGGASGVYNEQFF. The CDR3, as DNA: TGCAGTGCTGGAGGGGCTAGCGGGGTCTACAATGAGCAGTTCTTC.